What follows are 18 T cell receptor beta chains derived from one specimen sequenced in a study of blood T cell repertoires in COVID-19. Sequenced by immunoSEQ multiplex PCR; TCRdb stores in-frame clones only, minus some. In the table there are about 230,000 clones, roughly nine tenths of which are singletons. The sequencing sample was made of PBMCs or T cells enriched from blood (not recorded which). Source of these receptors: a woman in her 50s in a cohort exposed to, infected with or recovered from COVID-19 (not recorded which).

This clone has a single count. J is TRBJ1-1 and V is TRBV29-1; 8 bases match TRBD1. There are 13 residues in the CDR3. The ends lost 7 bases at V and 4 bases at J; junction bases unmatched: 8. Germline loops: CDR1 SQVTM, CDR2 ANQGSEA. The DNA of the CDR3 is TGCAGCGCCCCCGGGACAGGCCGCACTGAAGCTTTCTTT. Translated, it gives CSAPGTGRTEAFF.

V and J are TRBV7-8 and TRBJ1-3, with D possibly matching TRBD1 (6 bases). The CDR3 covers 15 residues. The V gene's germline CDR1 is SGHVS and CDR2 FQNEAQ. Trimming left V 7 bases short and J 0 bases short, with 13 bases between. The CDR3 spells CASKGGVSSGNTIYF. The CDR3 DNA reads as TGTGCCAGCAAGGGGGGGGTCAGCTCTGGAAACACCATATATTTT.

This clone appeared once. J is TRBJ2-5 and V is TRBV7-3, with D possibly matching TRBD1 (5 bases). This CDR3 region has 14 residues. V was shortened by 1 base and J by 5 bases, with 11 bases between the two germline ends. Germline V lookup: CDR1 SGHTA, CDR2 FQGTGA. In DNA form, the CDR3 reads TGTGCCAGCAGCTTAAGTGCAGGGTCCGAGACCCAGTACTTC. Translated, it gives CASSLSAGSETQYF. Supplemented by reference TRBV7-3 and TRBJ2-5, the full variable domain reads GAGVSQTPSNKVTEKGKYVELRCDPISGHTALYWYRQSLGQGPEFLIYFQGTGAADDSGLPNDRFFAVRPEGSVSTLKIQRTERGDSAVYLCASSLSAGSETQYFGPGTRLLVL.

The genes are TRBV6-5 and TRBJ1-2; no reliable D call. V was shortened by 3 bases and J by 4 bases, with 12 bases between the two germline ends. This CDR3 spans 14 amino acids. CDR1 is MNHEY, CDR2 SVGAGI, per germline. The DNA of the CDR3 is TGTGCCAGCAGTTATTTGGCAGGCTCCTATGGCTACACCTTC. This sequence encodes CASSYLAGSYGYTF.

The chain carries TRBV7-2 and TRBJ2-2; 9 bases are shared with TRBD1. Germline CDR1 SGHTA, CDR2 FQGNSA. This CDR3 is 14 amino acids long. The J segment lost 3 bases and the V segment lost 4 bases, leaving 0 bases of the junction unmatched. The CDR3 loop reads CASSWTGDTGELFF. The CDR3 DNA is TGTGCCAGCAGCTGGACAGGGGACACCGGGGAGCTGTTTTTT.

V usage is TRBV12-3 or TRBV12-4 and J usage is TRBJ2-5; D remains ambiguous. V lost 6 bases and J lost 0, with 8 bases in between. The CDR3 runs to 13 residues. Here the CDR3 DNA reads TGTGCCAGCAGAGACACCTACCAAGAGACCCAGTACTTC. Its protein product is CASRDTYQETQYF.

This clone is a singleton in its sample. This chain links TRBV23-1 with TRBJ1-5; the D gene is possibly TRBD1 (5 bases). TRBV23-1 is recorded as an ORF, its role being uncertain. Trimming left V 10 bases short and J 0 bases short, with 13 bases between. CDR3 length: 14 amino acids. CDR3 in amino acids: CATETEYSNQPQHF. The CDR3 nucleotides read TGCGCCACCGAGACAGAATATAGCAATCAGCCCCAGCATTTT.

The chain uses TRBV7-2 and TRBJ1-1; 9 bases match TRBD1. The CDR3 contains 13 residues. V dropped 0 bases and J dropped 10; count of bases not matched to a gene: 3. Germline V gene data show CDR1 as SGHTA and CDR2 as FQGNSA. The CDR3 region has the DNA TGTGCCAGCAGCTTAGCTGACAGGGGGAGAGCTTTCTTT. This gives the protein CASSLADRGRAFF.

The chain uses TRBV20-1 and TRBJ2-5; D is perhaps TRBD2 (6 bases). Looked up from germline, CDR1 is DFQATT and CDR2 is SNEGSKA (reference sequence). CDR3 length: 13 amino acids. V lost 3 bases to trimming and J lost 5 bases, with 13 bases between them. The CDR3 DNA follows: TGCAGTGCTAGTGCGGGGTTGGGGGAGACCCAGTACTTC. Translating it yields CSASAGLGETQYF.

The CDR3 bases are TGTGCCAGCAGCCAAGAGAAGCGGGGGGCCAAAAACATTCAGTACTTC. Residues: CASSQEKRGAKNIQYF. The chain employs TRBV4-2 and TRBJ2-4; 8 nucleotides line up with TRBD2. The CDR3 extends over 16 amino acids. The germline V gene encodes CDR1 LGHNA and CDR2 YNFKEQ. Trimming at V came to 0 bases and at J to 1 base, leaving 2 bases not matched to a gene.

This clone has just one count. The J gene is TRBJ1-1, the V gene TRBV19, with TRBD1 matching 8 bases. CDR1 is LNHDA and CDR2 is SQIVND in the germline V gene (reference sequence). Losses at the gene ends were 7 bases for V and 3 bases for J; bases not matched to a gene: 10. The CDR3 length is 15 residues. Here the CDR3 DNA reads TGTGCCAGTAAGGACGACAGGGGTAAGGACACTGAAGCTTTCTTT. Amino acid sequence: CASKDDRGKDTEAFF.

DNA of the CDR3: TGTGCCAGCAGTTTTCAAGGGGGCAATCAGCCCCAGCATTTT. Encoded protein: CASSFQGGNQPQHF. The chain is built from TRBV27 and TRBJ1-5; weak D call: TRBD1 (5 bases). CDR3 length: 14 residues. The V gene lost 3 bases and the J gene lost 2 bases, with 8 bases spanning the gap. The V gene's germline CDR1 is MNHEY and CDR2 SMNVEV (reference sequence).

This chain joins TRBV28 and TRBJ1-2, with TRBD1 matching over 7 bases. V shed 5 bases and J 8 bases; nucleotides not matched to a gene: 2. This CDR3 contains 11 residues. CDR1 MDHEN and CDR2 SYDVKM come from the germline V gene. As DNA, the CDR3 is TGTGCCAGCAGTCTGGACAGGGGCTACACCTTC. It translates to CASSLDRGYTF.

This sequence joins TRBV11-2 and TRBJ1-3; tentatively, D is TRBD1 (5 bases). This CDR3 is built from 13 residues. Trimming took off 4 bases at V and 10 bases at J, with 14 bases between the two ends. The germline V gene has CDR1 SGHAT and CDR2 FQNNGV. The CDR3 region is CASSWGSGSTIYF. The CDR3 nucleotides read TGTGCCAGCAGCTGGGGCTCCGGGTCGACCATATATTTT.

The chain uses TRBV9 and TRBJ1-2; 7 bases align to TRBD1. Germline loops: CDR1 SGDLS, CDR2 YYNGEE. J lost 5 bases, V lost 3 bases, and 10 bases had no gene match. This CDR3 has 15 residues. CDR3 coding DNA: TGTGCCAGCAGCGCCCGACCCGGGACAGAGTATGGCTACACCTTC. It specifies CASSARPGTEYGYTF.

The CDR3 spells CASSFKGAWGYTF. Here the CDR3 DNA reads TGTGCCAGCAGTTTCAAGGGGGCTTGGGGCTACACCTTC. The V call is TRBV27, the J call TRBJ1-2; 7 bases match TRBD1. With 3 bases clipped from V and 8 bases from J, the junction kept 6 bases outside the gene matches. This CDR3 region has 13 residues. Germline CDR1 is MNHEY and CDR2 is SMNVEV (reference sequence).

This chain links TRBV28 with TRBJ2-4, with 9 nucleotides matching TRBD1. This CDR3 is 18 amino acids long. J was trimmed by 0 bases and V by 2 bases; bases with no gene match: 8. Looked up from germline, CDR1 is MDHEN and CDR2 is SYDVKM. The CDR3 nucleotides read TGTGCCAGCAGTTTAGGGACAGGGCAATTTCTAGCCAAAAACATTCAGTACTTC. Translating gives CASSLGTGQFLAKNIQYF.

This clone came up a few times. This chain links TRBV5-6 with TRBJ1-6; 7 bases align to TRBD1. The CDR3 covers 18 residues. Trimming removed 4 bases from V and 0 bases from J; junction bases left unmatched: 10. CDR1 is SGHDT and CDR2 is YYEEEE in the germline V gene. The CDR3, as DNA: TGTGCCAGCAGCATGAGGATACAGGGGAGCTCCTATAATTCACCCCTCCACTTT. This codes for CASSMRIQGSSYNSPLHF.